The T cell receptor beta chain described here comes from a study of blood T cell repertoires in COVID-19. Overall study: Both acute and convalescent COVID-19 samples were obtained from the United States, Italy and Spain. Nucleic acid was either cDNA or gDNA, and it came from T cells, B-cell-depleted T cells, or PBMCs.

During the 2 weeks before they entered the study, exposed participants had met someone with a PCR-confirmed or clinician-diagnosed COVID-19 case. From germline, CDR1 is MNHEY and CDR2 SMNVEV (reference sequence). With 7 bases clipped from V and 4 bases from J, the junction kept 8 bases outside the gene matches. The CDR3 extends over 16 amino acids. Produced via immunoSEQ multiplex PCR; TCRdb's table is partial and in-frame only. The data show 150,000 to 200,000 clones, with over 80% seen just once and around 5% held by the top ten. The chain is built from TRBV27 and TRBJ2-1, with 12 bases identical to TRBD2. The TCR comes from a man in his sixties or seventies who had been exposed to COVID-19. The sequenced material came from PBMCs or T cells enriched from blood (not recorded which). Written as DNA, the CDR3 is TGTGCCAGCACCCCATGGACTAGCGGGAAATACAATGAGCAGTTCTTC. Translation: CASTPWTSGKYNEQFF.